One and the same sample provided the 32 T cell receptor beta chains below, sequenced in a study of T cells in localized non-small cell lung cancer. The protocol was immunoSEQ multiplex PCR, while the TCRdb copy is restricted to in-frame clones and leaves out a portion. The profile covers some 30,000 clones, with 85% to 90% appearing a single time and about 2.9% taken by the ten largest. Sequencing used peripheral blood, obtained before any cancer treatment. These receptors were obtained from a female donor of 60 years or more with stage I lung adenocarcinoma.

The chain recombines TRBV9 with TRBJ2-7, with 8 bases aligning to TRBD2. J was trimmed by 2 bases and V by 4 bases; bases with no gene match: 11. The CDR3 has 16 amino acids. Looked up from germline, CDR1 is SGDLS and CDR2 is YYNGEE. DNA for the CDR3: TGTGCCAGCAGCCCCGGTGGTAGCGGGACTCCCTACGAGCAGTACTTC. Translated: CASSPGGSGTPYEQYF.

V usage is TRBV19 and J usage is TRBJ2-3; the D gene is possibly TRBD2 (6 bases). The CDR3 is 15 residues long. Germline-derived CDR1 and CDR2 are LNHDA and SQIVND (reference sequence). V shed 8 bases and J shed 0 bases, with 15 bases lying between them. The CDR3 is CASSAPSVSTDTQYF. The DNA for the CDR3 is TGTGCCAGTTCCGCGCCTAGCGTCAGCACAGATACGCAGTATTTT.

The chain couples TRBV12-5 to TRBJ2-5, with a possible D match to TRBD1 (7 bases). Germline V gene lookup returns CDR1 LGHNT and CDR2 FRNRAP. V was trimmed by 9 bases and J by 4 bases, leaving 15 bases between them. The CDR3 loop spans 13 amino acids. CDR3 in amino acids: CASEEQGGETQYF. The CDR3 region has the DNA TGTGCTAGCGAGGAGCAGGGGGGAGAGACCCAGTACTTC. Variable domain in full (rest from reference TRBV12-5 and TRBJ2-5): DARVTQTPRHKVTEMGQEVTMRCQPILGHNTVFWYRQTMMQGLELLAYFRNRAPLDDSGMPKDRFSAEMPDATLATLKIQPSEPRDSAVYFCASEEQGGETQYFGPGTRLLVL.

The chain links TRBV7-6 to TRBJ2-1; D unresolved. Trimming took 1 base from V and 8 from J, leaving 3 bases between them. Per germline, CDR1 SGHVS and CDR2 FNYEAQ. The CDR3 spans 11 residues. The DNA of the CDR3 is TGTGCCAGCAGCTTAGGTGATGAGCAGTTCTTC. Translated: CASSLGDEQFF.

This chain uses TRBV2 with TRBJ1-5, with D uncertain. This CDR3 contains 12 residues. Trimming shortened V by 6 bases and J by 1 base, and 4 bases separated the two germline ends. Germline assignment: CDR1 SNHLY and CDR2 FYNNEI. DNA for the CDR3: TGTGCCAGCAGGATCAGCAATCAGCCCCAGCATTTT. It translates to CASRISNQPQHF.

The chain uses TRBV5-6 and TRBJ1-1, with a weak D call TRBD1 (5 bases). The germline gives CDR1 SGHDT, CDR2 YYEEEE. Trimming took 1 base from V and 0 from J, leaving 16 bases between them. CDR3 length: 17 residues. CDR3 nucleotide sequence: TGTGCCAGCAGCTTGTTATCTACAGGTAGTTTGAACACTGAAGCTTTCTTT. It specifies CASSLLSTGSLNTEAFF.

CDR3 loop: CASSQQVSSGNTIYF. The CDR3 bases are TGTGCCAGTAGTCAACAGGTCAGCTCTGGAAACACCATATATTTT. The chain links TRBV19 to TRBJ1-3, with D possibly matching TRBD1 (5 bases). CDR1 LNHDA and CDR2 SQIVND come from the germline V gene (reference sequence). This CDR3 comprises 15 residues. Trimming took off 5 bases at V and 0 bases at J, with 11 bases between the two ends.

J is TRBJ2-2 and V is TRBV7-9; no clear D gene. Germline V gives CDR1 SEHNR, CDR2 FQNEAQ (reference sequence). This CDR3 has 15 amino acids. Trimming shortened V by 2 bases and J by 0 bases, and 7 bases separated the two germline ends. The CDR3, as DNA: TGTGCCAGCAGCTTAACTGCGACGAACACCGGGGAGCTGTTTTTT. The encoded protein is CASSLTATNTGELFF.

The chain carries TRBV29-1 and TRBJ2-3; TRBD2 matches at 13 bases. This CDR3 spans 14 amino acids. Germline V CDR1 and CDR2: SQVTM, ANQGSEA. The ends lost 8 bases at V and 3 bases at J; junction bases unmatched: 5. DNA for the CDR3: TGCAGCCTACGGACTAGCGGGAGTACAGATACGCAGTATTTT. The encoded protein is CSLRTSGSTDTQYF.

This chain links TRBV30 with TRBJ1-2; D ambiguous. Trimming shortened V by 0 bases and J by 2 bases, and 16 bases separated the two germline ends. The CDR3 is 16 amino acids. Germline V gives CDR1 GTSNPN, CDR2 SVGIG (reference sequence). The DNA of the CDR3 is TGTGCCTGGAGTGTACGGGTAGGTGGAGTCAACTATGGCTACACCTTC. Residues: CAWSVRVGGVNYGYTF. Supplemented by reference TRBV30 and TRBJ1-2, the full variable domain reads SQTIHQWPATLVQPVGSPLSLECTVEGTSNPNLYWYRQAAGRGLQLLFYSVGIGQISSEVPQNLSASRPQDRQFILSSKKLLLSDSGFYLCAWSVRVGGVNYGYTFGSGTRLTVV.

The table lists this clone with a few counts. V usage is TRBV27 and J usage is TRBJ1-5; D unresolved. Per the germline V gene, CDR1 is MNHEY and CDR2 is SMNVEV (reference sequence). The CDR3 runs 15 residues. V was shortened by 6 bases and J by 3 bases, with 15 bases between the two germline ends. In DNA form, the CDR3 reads TGTGCCAGCAGCGCCGAGTTATCCGCCAATCAGCCCCAGCATTTT. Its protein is CASSAELSANQPQHF.

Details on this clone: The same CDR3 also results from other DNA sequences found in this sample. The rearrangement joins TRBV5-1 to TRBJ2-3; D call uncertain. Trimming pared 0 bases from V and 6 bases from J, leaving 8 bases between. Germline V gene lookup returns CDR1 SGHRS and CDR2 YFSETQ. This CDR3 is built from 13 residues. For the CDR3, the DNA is TGCGCCAGCAGCTTGGACGGGTCCGATACGCAGTATTTT. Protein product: CASSLDGSDTQYF.

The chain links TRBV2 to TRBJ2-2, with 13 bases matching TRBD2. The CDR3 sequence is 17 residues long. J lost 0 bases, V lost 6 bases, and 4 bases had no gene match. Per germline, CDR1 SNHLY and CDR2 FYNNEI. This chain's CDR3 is CASRGLAGHANTGELFF. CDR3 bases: TGTGCCAGCAGGGGACTAGCGGGACACGCGAACACCGGGGAGCTGTTTTTT.

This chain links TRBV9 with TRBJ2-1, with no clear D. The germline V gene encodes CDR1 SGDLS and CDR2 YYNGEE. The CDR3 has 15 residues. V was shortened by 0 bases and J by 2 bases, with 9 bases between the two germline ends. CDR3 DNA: TGTGCCAGCAGCGTAGCTACCGGCACCTACAATGAGCAGTTCTTC. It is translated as CASSVATGTYNEQFF.

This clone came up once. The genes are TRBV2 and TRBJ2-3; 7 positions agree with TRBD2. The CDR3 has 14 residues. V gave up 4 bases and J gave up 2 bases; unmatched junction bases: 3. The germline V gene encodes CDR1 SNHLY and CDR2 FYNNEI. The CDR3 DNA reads TGTGCCAGCAGTGGGCTAGCGGCCACAGATACGCAGTATTTT. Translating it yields CASSGLAATDTQYF.

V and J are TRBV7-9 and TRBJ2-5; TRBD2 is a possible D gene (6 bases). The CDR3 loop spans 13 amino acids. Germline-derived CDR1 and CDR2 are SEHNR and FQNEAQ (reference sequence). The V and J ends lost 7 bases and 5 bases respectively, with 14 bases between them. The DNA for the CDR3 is TGTGCCAGCAACCAGTGGGGGGAGGAGACCCAGTACTTC. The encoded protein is CASNQWGEETQYF.

The CDR3 loop reads CASSQGRQGVYEQYF. The CDR3 region has the DNA TGCGCCAGCAGCCAAGGGAGGCAGGGGGTCTACGAGCAGTACTTC. The rearrangement links TRBV4-3 to TRBJ2-7, with 7 bases identical to TRBD1. The CDR3 contains 15 residues. The V and J ends lost 1 base and 3 bases, in that order; junction bases with no gene match: 6. CDR1 and CDR2 from the germline V gene are LGHNA and YSLEER.

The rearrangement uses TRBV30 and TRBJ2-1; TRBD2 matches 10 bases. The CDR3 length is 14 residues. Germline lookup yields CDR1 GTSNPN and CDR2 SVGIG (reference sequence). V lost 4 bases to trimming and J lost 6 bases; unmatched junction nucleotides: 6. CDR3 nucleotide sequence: TGTGCCTGGAATCCGGGACTAGCGTCCAATGAGCAGTTCTTC. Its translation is CAWNPGLASNEQFF. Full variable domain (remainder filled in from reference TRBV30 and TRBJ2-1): SQTIHQWPATLVQPVGSPLSLECTVEGTSNPNLYWYRQAAGRGLQLLFYSVGIGQISSEVPQNLSASRPQDRQFILSSKKLLLSDSGFYLCAWNPGLASNEQFFGPGTRLTVL.

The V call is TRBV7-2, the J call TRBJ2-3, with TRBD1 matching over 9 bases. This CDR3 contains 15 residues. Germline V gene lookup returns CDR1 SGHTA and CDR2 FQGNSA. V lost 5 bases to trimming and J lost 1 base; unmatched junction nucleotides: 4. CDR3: CASSQQGAGTDTQYF. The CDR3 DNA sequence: TGTGCCAGCAGCCAACAGGGGGCCGGCACAGATACGCAGTATTTT.

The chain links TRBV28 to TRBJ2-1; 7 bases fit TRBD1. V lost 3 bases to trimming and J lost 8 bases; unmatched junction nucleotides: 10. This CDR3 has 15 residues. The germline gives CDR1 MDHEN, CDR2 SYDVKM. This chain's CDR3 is CASSFRQGSGDEQFF. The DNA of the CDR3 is TGTGCCAGCAGTTTTAGACAGGGTAGTGGCGATGAGCAGTTCTTC.

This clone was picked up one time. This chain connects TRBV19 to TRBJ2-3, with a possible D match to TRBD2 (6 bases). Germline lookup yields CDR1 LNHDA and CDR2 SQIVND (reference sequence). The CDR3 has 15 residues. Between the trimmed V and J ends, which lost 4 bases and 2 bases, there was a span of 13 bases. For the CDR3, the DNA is TGTGCCAGTAGTACCCCGCTAGCGCTCACAGATACGCAGTATTTT. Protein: CASSTPLALTDTQYF.

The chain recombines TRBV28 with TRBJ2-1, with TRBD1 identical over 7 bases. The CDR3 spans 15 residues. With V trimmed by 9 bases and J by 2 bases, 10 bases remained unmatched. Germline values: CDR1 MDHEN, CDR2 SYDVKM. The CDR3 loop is CASGAQTGPYNEQFF. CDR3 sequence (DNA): TGTGCCAGTGGAGCCCAGACAGGGCCCTACAATGAGCAGTTCTTC.

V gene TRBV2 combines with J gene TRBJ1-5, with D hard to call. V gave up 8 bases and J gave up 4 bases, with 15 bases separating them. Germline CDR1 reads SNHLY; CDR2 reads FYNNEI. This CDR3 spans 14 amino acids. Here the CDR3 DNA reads TGTGCCAGCCACGAGGCGGGTTATAATCAGCCCCAGCATTTT. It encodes CASHEAGYNQPQHF.

The CDR3 bases are TGTGCCAGCAGGACCCAGGGGGTCCGAGAGACCCAGTACTTC. Encoded protein: CASRTQGVRETQYF. V and J are TRBV6-1 and TRBJ2-5, with 7 bases identical to TRBD1. The V gene's germline CDR1 is MNHNS and CDR2 SASEGT. This CDR3 has 14 amino acids. The ends lost 6 bases at V and 4 bases at J; junction bases unmatched: 8.

CDR3 residues: CASTSKGDYRLKSEQFF. Written as DNA, the CDR3 is TGTGCCAGCACCTCAAAGGGGGACTACCGATTGAAGAGTGAGCAGTTCTTC. The rearrangement uses TRBV27 and TRBJ2-1, with D possibly matching TRBD2 (7 bases). The CDR3 runs to 17 residues. Germline CDR1 and CDR2: MNHEY and SMNVEV (reference sequence). Trimming removed 7 bases at V and 9 bases at J, with 28 bases between.

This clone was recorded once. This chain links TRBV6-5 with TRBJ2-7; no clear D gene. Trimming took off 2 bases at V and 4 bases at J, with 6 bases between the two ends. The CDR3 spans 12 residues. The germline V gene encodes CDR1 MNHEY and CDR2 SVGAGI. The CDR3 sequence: CASSYGVYEQYF. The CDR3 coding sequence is TGTGCCAGCAGTTACGGTGTTTACGAGCAGTACTTC.

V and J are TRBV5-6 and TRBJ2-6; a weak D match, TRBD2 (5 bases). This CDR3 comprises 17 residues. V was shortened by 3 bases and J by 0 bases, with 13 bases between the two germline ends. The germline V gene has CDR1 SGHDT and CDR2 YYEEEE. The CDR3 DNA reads TGTGCCAGCAGCTCGCTTGGACTCTCCTCTGGGGCCAACGTCCTGACTTTC. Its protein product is CASSSLGLSSGANVLTF.

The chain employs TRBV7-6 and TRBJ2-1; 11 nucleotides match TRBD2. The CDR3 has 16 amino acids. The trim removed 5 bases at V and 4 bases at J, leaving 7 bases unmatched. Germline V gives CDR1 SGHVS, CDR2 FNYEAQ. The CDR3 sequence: CASSLTGTSGYNEQFF. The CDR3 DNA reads TGTGCCAGCAGCCTAACCGGGACTAGCGGATACAATGAGCAGTTCTTC.

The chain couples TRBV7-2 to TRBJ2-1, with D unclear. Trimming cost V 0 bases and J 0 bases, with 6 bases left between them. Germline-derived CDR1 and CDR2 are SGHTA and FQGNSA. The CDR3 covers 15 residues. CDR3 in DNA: TGTGCCAGCAGCTTAGCCGCCAGCTCCTACAATGAGCAGTTCTTC. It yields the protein CASSLAASSYNEQFF.

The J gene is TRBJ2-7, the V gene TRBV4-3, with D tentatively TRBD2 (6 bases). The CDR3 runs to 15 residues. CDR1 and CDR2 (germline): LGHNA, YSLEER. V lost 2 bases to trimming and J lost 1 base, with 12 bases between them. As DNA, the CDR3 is TGCGCCAGCAGCCAATACCCTAGCGCATCCTACGAGCAGTACTTC. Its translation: CASSQYPSASYEQYF.

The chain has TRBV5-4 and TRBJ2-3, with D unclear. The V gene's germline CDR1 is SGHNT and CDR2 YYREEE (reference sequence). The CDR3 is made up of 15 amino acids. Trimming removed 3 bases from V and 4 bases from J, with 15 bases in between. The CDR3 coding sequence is TGTGCCAGCAGCTCCTCTAGGAGCGCTGCAGATACGCAGTATTTT. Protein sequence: CASSSSRSAADTQYF.

CDR3 sequence (DNA): TGTGCCAGCAGTTTAGGCCTCCCTACCTACAATGAGCAGTTCTTC. The encoded protein is CASSLGLPTYNEQFF. The chain carries TRBV27 and TRBJ2-1; D gene ambiguous. Trimming took off 2 bases at V and 2 bases at J, with 10 bases between the two ends. The CDR3 covers 15 residues. Germline V gives CDR1 MNHEY, CDR2 SMNVEV (reference sequence).